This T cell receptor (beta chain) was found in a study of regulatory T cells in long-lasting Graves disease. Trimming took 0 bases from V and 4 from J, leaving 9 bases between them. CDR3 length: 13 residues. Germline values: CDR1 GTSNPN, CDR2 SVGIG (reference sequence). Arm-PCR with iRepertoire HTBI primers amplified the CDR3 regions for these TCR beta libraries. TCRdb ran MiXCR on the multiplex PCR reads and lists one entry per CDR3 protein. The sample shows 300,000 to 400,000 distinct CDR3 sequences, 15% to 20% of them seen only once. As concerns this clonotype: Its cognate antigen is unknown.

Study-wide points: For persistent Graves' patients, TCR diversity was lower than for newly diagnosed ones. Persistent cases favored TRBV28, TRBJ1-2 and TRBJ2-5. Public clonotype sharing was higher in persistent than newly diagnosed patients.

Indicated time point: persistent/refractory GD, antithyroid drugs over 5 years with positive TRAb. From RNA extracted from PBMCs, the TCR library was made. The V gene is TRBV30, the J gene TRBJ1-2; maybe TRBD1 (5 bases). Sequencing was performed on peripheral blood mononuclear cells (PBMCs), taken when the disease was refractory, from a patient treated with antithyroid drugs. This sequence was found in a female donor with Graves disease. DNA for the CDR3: TGTGCCTGGAGTGTAGGGGTTGGCTATGGCTACACCTTC. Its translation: CAWSVGVGYGYTF.